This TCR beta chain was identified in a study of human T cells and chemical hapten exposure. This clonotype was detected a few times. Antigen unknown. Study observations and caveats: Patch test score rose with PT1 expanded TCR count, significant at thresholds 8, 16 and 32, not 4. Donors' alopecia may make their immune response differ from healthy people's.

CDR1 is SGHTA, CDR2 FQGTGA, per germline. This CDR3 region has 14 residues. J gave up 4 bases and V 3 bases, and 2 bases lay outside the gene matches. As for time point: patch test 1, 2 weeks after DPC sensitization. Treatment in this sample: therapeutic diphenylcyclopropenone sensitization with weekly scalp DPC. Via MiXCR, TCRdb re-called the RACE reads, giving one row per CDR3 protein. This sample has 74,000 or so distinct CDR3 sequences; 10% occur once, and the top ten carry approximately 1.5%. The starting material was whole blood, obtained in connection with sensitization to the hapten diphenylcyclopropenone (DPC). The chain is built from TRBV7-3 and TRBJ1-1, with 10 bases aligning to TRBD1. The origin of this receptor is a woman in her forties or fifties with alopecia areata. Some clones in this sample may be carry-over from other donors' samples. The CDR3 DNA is TGTGCCAGCAGCTTCAGGACAGGGGGCACTGAAGCTTTCTTT. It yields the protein CASSFRTGGTEAFF.